A single sample is the source of the 31 T cell receptor beta chains below, sequenced in a study of blood T cell repertoires in COVID-19. TCRdb keeps only in-frame clones here, not all; method: immunoSEQ multiplex PCR. The table lists fewer than 400,000 clones, approximately 87% of them singletons. Input material: PBMCs or T cells enriched from blood (not recorded which). The source is a woman aged 45-65 years who had recovered from COVID-19.

This clone was observed a few times. Other nucleotide sequences from this sample produce the same CDR3. V usage is TRBV5-1 and J usage is TRBJ1-5; a possible D gene is TRBD1 (5 bases). The V gene lost 4 bases and the J gene lost 4 bases, with 15 bases spanning the gap. The CDR3 contains 15 residues. CDR1 is SGHRS and CDR2 is YFSETQ in the germline V gene. CDR3 DNA: TGCGCCAGCAGCGCTGGGGGAGGGTCGAATCAGCCCCAGCATTTT. Encoded protein: CASSAGGGSNQPQHF.

CDR3 residues: CASSLVDGGNQPQHF. In DNA, the CDR3 is TGTGCCAGCAGCTTAGTTGATGGCGGAAATCAGCCCCAGCATTTT. This chain joins TRBV7-2 and TRBJ1-5; D remains unclear. Trimming removed 1 base from V and 4 bases from J, with 11 bases in between. The germline V gene has CDR1 SGHTA and CDR2 FQGNSA. This CDR3 is built from 15 residues.

The V and J genes are TRBV27 and TRBJ1-1, with a tentative D call TRBD1 (5 bases). CDR3 length: 14 amino acids. The V gene's germline CDR1 is MNHEY and CDR2 SMNVEV (reference sequence). Trimming took 1 base from V and 6 from J, leaving 12 bases between them. In DNA, the CDR3 is TGTGCCAGCAGTTTATTGGGGGGGAGCGCTGAAGCTTTCTTT. Its protein product is CASSLLGGSAEAFF.

This chain links TRBV5-1 with TRBJ2-7, with TRBD1 matching 7 bases. The CDR3 covers 16 residues. Germline V CDR1 and CDR2: SGHRS, YFSETQ. Losses at the gene ends were 0 bases for V and 4 bases for J; bases not matched to a gene: 10. CDR3 in amino acids: CASSLGQGLSIYEQYF. The CDR3 DNA follows: TGCGCCAGCAGCTTGGGACAGGGCCTTTCCATTTACGAGCAGTACTTC.

V and J are TRBV2 and TRBJ1-4, with 9 bases identical to TRBD1. V shed 3 bases and J 8 bases; nucleotides not matched to a gene: 4. The CDR3 runs 14 residues. Germline V lookup: CDR1 SNHLY, CDR2 FYNNEI. The CDR3 bases are TGTGCCAGCAGTGAGGACAGGGGTCGGGAAAAACTGTTTTTT. Translating gives CASSEDRGREKLFF.

This clone has just one count. The V call is TRBV27, the J call TRBJ1-1; maybe TRBD1 (5 bases). The germline V and J ends were trimmed by 5 bases and 0 bases, with 13 bases remaining between them. Germline CDR1 reads MNHEY; CDR2 reads SMNVEV (reference sequence). CDR3 length: 15 residues. As DNA, the CDR3 is TGTGCCAGCAGTCCCGCCAGGGCACTGAACACTGAAGCTTTCTTT. As protein: CASSPARALNTEAFF.

The chain is built from TRBV27 and TRBJ1-2, with 7 positions matching TRBD1. The ends lost 9 bases at V and 11 bases at J; junction bases unmatched: 15. There are 13 residues in the CDR3. Germline loops: CDR1 MNHEY, CDR2 SMNVEV (reference sequence). This chain's CDR3 is CASAKTGALGYTF. CDR3 coding DNA: TGTGCCAGTGCAAAAACAGGGGCCCTAGGGTACACCTTC.

The chain couples TRBV28 to TRBJ1-4, with TRBD1 as a possible D gene (6 bases). The CDR3 loop spans 15 amino acids. From germline, CDR1 is MDHEN and CDR2 SYDVKM. Trimming shortened V by 7 bases and J by 3 bases, and 15 bases separated the two germline ends. The CDR3 region has the DNA TGTGCCAGCACCCGCGGGGGGCGATCTAATGAAAAACTGTTTTTT. Protein product: CASTRGGRSNEKLFF. Complete variable domain (other parts from reference TRBV28 and TRBJ1-4): DVKVTQSSRYLVKRTGEKVFLECVQDMDHENMFWYRQDPGLGLRLIYFSYDVKMKEKGDIPEGYSVSREKKERFSLILESASTNQTSMYLCASTRGGRSNEKLFFGSGTQLSVL.

Regarding this clone: One end of the junction does not line up with germline, which may come from a read error. V gene TRBV19 combines with J gene TRBJ1-1; 9 bases map to TRBD1. The CDR3 runs 16 residues. The germline V gene encodes CDR1 LNHDA and CDR2 SQIVND (reference sequence). CDR3 residues: CASSKPGQGMNTEAFF. The CDR3 DNA is TGTGCCAGCAGTAAACCCGGACAGGGGATGAACACTGAAGCTTTCTTT.

This rearrangement joins TRBV6-1 to TRBJ1-2; D ambiguous. The CDR3 runs 13 residues. CDR1 MNHNS and CDR2 SASEGT come from the germline V gene. The germline V and J ends were trimmed by 1 base and 3 bases, with 6 bases remaining between them. CDR3 nucleotides: TGTGCCAGCAGTGAAGACAACCACTATGGCTACACCTTC. It specifies CASSEDNHYGYTF.

The rearrangement uses TRBV25-1 and TRBJ1-2; 8 bases align to TRBD1. Trimming at V came to 3 bases and at J to 7 bases, leaving 7 bases not matched to a gene. CDR3 length equals 14 residues. Germline V gene data show CDR1 as MGHDK and CDR2 as SYGVNS. The CDR3 protein is CASSDQTGAGGYTF. In DNA form, the CDR3 reads TGTGCCAGCAGTGACCAGACAGGGGCGGGTGGCTACACCTTC.

V usage is TRBV5-1 and J usage is TRBJ2-2; 7 bases are a match to TRBD1. This CDR3 contains 14 residues. Trimming cost V 4 bases and J 8 bases; bases outside gene matches: 8. CDR1 is SGHRS, CDR2 YFSETQ, per germline. The CDR3 here is CASSPGQEQGELFF. The CDR3 DNA follows: TGCGCCAGCAGCCCCGGACAGGAGCAAGGGGAGCTGTTTTTT.

The chain employs TRBV18 and TRBJ1-5; 10 positions agree with TRBD1. The CDR3 covers 16 residues. With 3 bases clipped from V and 3 bases from J, the junction kept 5 bases outside the gene matches. Germline V CDR1 and CDR2: KGHSH, LQKENI. The CDR3 bases are TGTGCCAGCTCACCCCCCGACAGGGGGCCCAATCAGCCCCAGCATTTT. It specifies CASSPPDRGPNQPQHF.

V is TRBV6-5 and J is TRBJ2-1; tentative D call: TRBD2 (5 bases). Trimming pared 6 bases from V and 10 bases from J, leaving 16 bases between. The length of the CDR3 is 13 residues. Per the germline V gene, CDR1 is MNHEY and CDR2 is SVGAGI. CDR3 nucleotides: TGTGCCAGCAGGGAGGTGGCTCGGCTCGAGCAGTTCTTC. Protein product: CASREVARLEQFF.

This sequence joins TRBV28 and TRBJ1-6; 9 bases are a match to TRBD1. Germline-derived CDR1 and CDR2 are MDHEN and SYDVKM. The CDR3 sequence is 16 residues long. The junction had 11 bases not matched to a gene; V was cut back by 6 bases and J by 8 bases. In DNA form, the CDR3 reads TGTGCCAGCAGCGGGGCGGGACAGGGCATTGATTCACCCCTCCACTTT. This translates into CASSGAGQGIDSPLHF.

The chain joins TRBV27 to TRBJ1-2; 9 positions match TRBD1. V shed 7 bases and J 4 bases; nucleotides not matched to a gene: 10. The CDR3 has 15 amino acids. From germline, CDR1 is MNHEY and CDR2 SMNVEV (reference sequence). As DNA, the CDR3 is TGTGCCAGCACCTTAGACAGGGGGGAATTCTATGGCTACACCTTC. Amino acids: CASTLDRGEFYGYTF.

The rearrangement uses TRBV7-2 and TRBJ1-5; no clear D gene. Germline CDR1 and CDR2: SGHTA and FQGNSA. The CDR3 sequence is 13 residues long. Trimming left V 5 bases short and J 7 bases short, with 12 bases between. CDR3 nucleotides: TGTGCCAGCAGCACGGAGGGAGGACAGCCCCAGCATTTT. Its protein product is CASSTEGGQPQHF.

The chain links TRBV30 to TRBJ1-2; 12 positions match TRBD1. The CDR3 covers 13 residues. The germline gives CDR1 GTSNPN, CDR2 SVGIG (reference sequence). The V gene end was trimmed by 8 bases and the J gene end by 4 bases; junction bases not matched to a gene: 5. For the CDR3, the DNA is TGTGCCGGAGGGACAGGGGGCGGCTATGGCTACACCTTC. Its translation: CAGGTGGGYGYTF.

The gene calls are TRBV19 and TRBJ2-5, with 10 bases that match TRBD2. Losses at the gene ends were 1 base for V and 0 bases for J; bases not matched to a gene: 8. Looked up from germline, CDR1 is LNHDA and CDR2 is SQIVND (reference sequence). The CDR3 runs 18 residues. In nucleotides, the CDR3 is TGTGCCAGTAGTATAGGGGGGACTAGCGCTAGAAACCAAGAGACCCAGTACTTC. Encoded protein: CASSIGGTSARNQETQYF.

The J gene is TRBJ1-1, the V gene TRBV2; no firm D call. CDR1 and CDR2 from the germline V gene are SNHLY and FYNNEI. V gave up 8 bases and J gave up 0 bases, with 7 bases separating them. The CDR3 is 12 residues long. The CDR3 here is CASGGMNTEAFF. CDR3 bases: TGTGCCAGCGGCGGGATGAACACTGAAGCTTTCTTT. The whole variable domain, remainder taken from reference TRBV2 and TRBJ1-1, is EPEVTQTPSHQVTQMGQEVILRCVPISNHLYFYWYRQILGQKVEFLVSFYNNEISEKSEIFDDQFSVERPDGSNFTLKIRSTKLEDSAMYFCASGGMNTEAFFGQGTRLTVV.

The V call is TRBV7-9, the J call TRBJ2-2; the match to TRBD1 covers 7 bases. This CDR3 has 16 amino acids. Germline V CDR1 and CDR2: SEHNR, FQNEAQ (reference sequence). V was clipped by 4 bases and J by 3 bases; unmatched bases: 8. CDR3 sequence (DNA): TGTGCCAGCAGCTCTGAAGGACAGGAGTACACCGGGGAGCTGTTTTTT. Its protein product is CASSSEGQEYTGELFF.

This clone was seen a few times. The rearrangement links TRBV5-5 to TRBJ2-7, with TRBD2 identical over 13 bases. V was clipped by 0 bases and J by 7 bases; unmatched bases: 7. Germline CDR1 is SGHKS and CDR2 is YYEKEE (reference sequence). The CDR3 runs to 16 residues. CDR3 sequence: CASSLASGLAGVEQYF. CDR3 nucleotide sequence: TGTGCCAGCAGCTTGGCCAGCGGACTAGCGGGGGTTGAGCAGTACTTC.

This chain uses TRBV7-2 with TRBJ2-5; D may be TRBD1 (5 bases). Trimming pared 0 bases from V and 5 bases from J, leaving 10 bases between. The CDR3 spans 14 residues. Germline CDR1 SGHTA, CDR2 FQGNSA. As DNA, the CDR3 is TGTGCCAGCAGCTTAGCGGGGCCACGGGAGACCCAGTACTTC. This gives the protein CASSLAGPRETQYF.

This clone has more than one count but fewer than ten. This sequence joins TRBV6-1 and TRBJ1-4, with 10 bases aligning to TRBD1. V lost 1 base and J lost 7; bases outside the gene matches: 0. Germline V gene sequence: CDR1 MNHNS, CDR2 SASEGT. CDR3 size: 14 residues. This chain's CDR3 is CASSEGQGAEKLFF. The CDR3 nucleotides are TGTGCCAGCAGTGAAGGACAGGGGGCTGAAAAACTGTTTTTT.

The chain links TRBV3-1 (or the pseudogene TRBV3-2) to TRBJ2-3; 11 bases map to TRBD2. Germline trimming cut 4 bases from V and 9 bases from J; bases unmatched to any gene: 9. Germline V CDR1 and CDR2: LGHDT, YNNKEL (reference sequence). This CDR3 spans 15 amino acids. Written as DNA, the CDR3 is TGTGCCAGCAGCCCTTCGGGGGTAGCGGGGGGGACGCAGTATTTT. Encoded protein: CASSPSGVAGGTQYF.

The chain employs TRBV28 and TRBJ1-4, with TRBD1 matching over 9 bases. V was pared by 5 bases and J by 8 bases, with 9 bases of the junction left unmatched. Germline V gene sequence: CDR1 MDHEN, CDR2 SYDVKM. CDR3 size: 15 residues. The CDR3 spells CASSGATGGLEKLFF. For the CDR3, the DNA is TGTGCCAGCAGTGGGGCCACAGGGGGCTTGGAAAAACTGTTTTTT.

This chain links TRBV11-3 with TRBJ1-5; unclear D gene. The CDR3 runs 13 residues. CDR1 SGHNT and CDR2 YENEEA come from the germline V gene. Trimming pared 5 bases from V and 6 bases from J, leaving 11 bases between. Written as DNA, the CDR3 is TGTGCCAGCAGCATCGACTGGAGTCAGCCCCAGCATTTT. Its translation: CASSIDWSQPQHF.

The table lists this clone with a few counts. This rearrangement joins TRBV5-1 to TRBJ2-2, with 14 bases matching TRBD2. The CDR3 sequence is 18 residues long. The J segment lost 5 bases and the V segment lost 7 bases, leaving 13 bases of the junction unmatched. The V gene's germline CDR1 is SGHRS and CDR2 YFSETQ. The CDR3 sequence is CASLRGDWTSGGTGELFF. CDR3 in DNA: TGCGCCAGCCTCCGAGGGGACTGGACTAGCGGGGGGACCGGGGAGCTGTTTTTT.

This chain connects TRBV7-2 to TRBJ1-1, with D possibly being TRBD1 (5 bases). The CDR3 is made up of 14 amino acids. Trimming removed 3 bases from V and 4 bases from J, with 12 bases in between. Germline CDR1 SGHTA, CDR2 FQGNSA. CDR3 loop: CASSFMTAGTEAFF. Here the CDR3 DNA reads TGTGCCAGCAGCTTCATGACAGCGGGCACTGAAGCTTTCTTT.

The table lists this clone with a count of one. This chain joins TRBV2 and TRBJ1-5; no definite D call. This CDR3 comprises 15 residues. The V and J ends lost 3 bases and 5 bases respectively, with 14 bases between them. The V gene's germline CDR1 is SNHLY and CDR2 FYNNEI. CDR3 nucleotides: TGTGCCAGCAGTGAGGAGCCCGTATTTGATCAGCCCCAGCATTTT. Amino acids: CASSEEPVFDQPQHF.

This chain joins TRBV9 and TRBJ2-2, with 9 nucleotides matching TRBD1. CDR3 length equals 16 residues. V was clipped by 3 bases and J by 1 base; unmatched bases: 4. CDR1 and CDR2 from the germline V gene are SGDLS and YYNGEE. CDR3 in amino acids: CASSEGTGLNTGELFF. The CDR3 DNA is TGTGCCAGCAGCGAGGGGACAGGGTTGAACACCGGGGAGCTGTTTTTT.